What follows are 22 T cell receptor beta chains derived from one specimen sequenced in a study of blood T cell repertoires in COVID-19 (dated by TCRdb to 2018 to 2021). The method behind the library was the immunoSEQ multiplex PCR assay. Here the immuneACCESS table is served through TCRdb, limited to in-frame sequences with V and J called. Missing clones are a known gap in these copies; in checked studies unresolved V genes cover under half, and the rest lacks a known reason. The sample table lists hundreds of thousands of clones, about 86% of them with a count of one. The top ten clones comprise around 3% of the sample. Sequenced material: PBMCs or T cells enriched from blood (not recorded which). The receptors derive from a woman between 40 and 50 years old with acute COVID-19.

The J gene is TRBJ2-7, the V gene TRBV11-3; 8 nucleotides align to TRBD1. The CDR3 is made up of 16 amino acids. The germline gives CDR1 SGHNT, CDR2 YENEEA. Germline trimming cut 1 base from V and 7 bases from J; bases unmatched to any gene: 12. CDR3 in amino acids: CASSLGRGRGRGEQYF. The CDR3 nucleotides read TGTGCCAGCAGCTTAGGCCGGGGCAGGGGGCGCGGAGAGCAGTACTTC.

This clone turned up a few times. This chain links TRBV5-4 with TRBJ2-1; no definite D call. Between the trimmed V and J ends, which lost 3 bases and 9 bases, there was a span of 16 bases. The CDR3 spans 14 residues. Germline V gene sequence: CDR1 SGHNT, CDR2 YYREEE (reference sequence). CDR3 sequence: CASSSTQALFEQFF. In DNA form, the CDR3 reads TGTGCCAGCAGCTCAACCCAGGCCCTGTTTGAGCAGTTCTTC. Together with reference TRBV5-4 and TRBJ2-1, the CDR3 gives the full variable domain: ETGVTQSPTHLIKTRGQQVTLRCSSQSGHNTVSWYQQALGQGPQFIFQYYREEENGRGNFPPRFSGLQFPNYSSELNVNALELDDSALYLCASSSTQALFEQFFGPGTRLTVL.

This chain joins TRBV7-9 and TRBJ1-1; tentatively, D is TRBD1 (6 bases). This CDR3 region has 15 residues. In germline, CDR1 is SEHNR, CDR2 FQNEAQ (reference sequence). Trimming took 5 bases from V and 0 from J, leaving 13 bases between them. The CDR3 coding sequence is TGTGCCAGCAGCCCGAGGACAGCGATGAACACTGAAGCTTTCTTT. The encoded protein is CASSPRTAMNTEAFF.

The chain links TRBV25-1 to TRBJ1-1, with D uncertain. Germline loops: CDR1 MGHDK, CDR2 SYGVNS. With 2 bases removed from V and 6 bases from J, the gap between germline ends came to 7 bases. This CDR3 region has 12 residues. The CDR3 nucleotides read TGTGCCAGCAGTGAAGGCAGGTCTGAAGCTTTCTTT. Translated: CASSEGRSEAFF. Complete variable domain (other parts from reference TRBV25-1 and TRBJ1-1): EADIYQTPRYLVIGTGKKITLECSQTMGHDKMYWYQQDPGMELHLIHYSYGVNSTEKGDLSSESTVSRIRTEHFPLTLESARPSHTSQYLCASSEGRSEAFFGQGTRLTVV.

CDR3 loop: CASSQDFGQGSEKLFF. The CDR3 DNA follows: TGTGCCAGCAGCCAAGACTTTGGACAGGGGAGTGAAAAACTGTTTTTT. The V gene is TRBV3-1 (or the pseudogene TRBV3-2), the J gene TRBJ1-4, with TRBD1 matching 9 bases. Germline V gives CDR1 LGHDT, CDR2 YNNKEL (reference sequence). The CDR3 loop spans 16 amino acids. J was trimmed by 7 bases and V by 0 bases; bases with no gene match: 6.

The chain has TRBV24-1 and TRBJ2-5; 7 positions match TRBD2. CDR1 is KGHDR and CDR2 is SFDVKD in the germline V gene. J lost 4 bases, V lost 5 bases, and 3 bases had no gene match. This CDR3 is 13 amino acids long. The CDR3 nucleotides are TGTGCCACCAGTGGCACTAGCGCAGAGACCCAGTACTTC. The encoded protein is CATSGTSAETQYF.

In its sample, this clone was seen a few times. This chain joins TRBV23-1 and TRBJ2-7; 10 nucleotides align to TRBD2. TRBV23-1 is noted as an ORF with a role that remains uncertain. J was trimmed by 1 base and V by 4 bases; bases with no gene match: 7. The CDR3 loop spans 16 amino acids. This CDR3 is CASSRALSGRSYEQYF. DNA of the CDR3: TGCGCCAGCAGTCGAGCACTTAGCGGGAGGTCCTACGAGCAGTACTTC.

The rearrangement links TRBV5-1 to TRBJ2-1; a weak D match, TRBD2 (6 bases). Trimming stripped 3 bases from V and 6 bases from J, with 13 bases between. Germline V gives CDR1 SGHRS, CDR2 YFSETQ. CDR3 length equals 14 residues. CDR3 coding DNA: TGCGCCAGCAGCTCGGCGGGACTCCTCAATGAGCAGTTCTTC. Residues: CASSSAGLLNEQFF.

This clone has only one observation. The genes are TRBV19 and TRBJ2-1, with TRBD2 identical over 7 bases. Trimming cost V 5 bases and J 9 bases; bases outside gene matches: 10. Germline CDR1 reads LNHDA; CDR2 reads SQIVND (reference sequence). The CDR3 is made up of 14 amino acids. The CDR3: CASSLGEGLGEQFF. The CDR3 DNA sequence: TGTGCCAGTAGTTTGGGGGAGGGCCTTGGTGAGCAGTTCTTC.

This clone has a single count. The genes are TRBV7-9 and TRBJ2-7; possibly TRBD1 for D (6 bases). The CDR3 extends over 14 amino acids. V was clipped by 5 bases and J by 5 bases, with 16 bases between them. CDR1 and CDR2 (germline): SEHNR, FQNEAQ (reference sequence). The CDR3 region is CASSQQGGGHEQYF. The CDR3 nucleotides are TGTGCCAGCAGCCAACAGGGCGGAGGTCACGAGCAGTACTTC.

V is TRBV3-1 (or the pseudogene TRBV3-2) and J is TRBJ2-5, with D possibly TRBD2 on 5 matching bases. Trimming cost V 1 base and J 5 bases, with 11 bases left between them. Per germline, CDR1 LGHDT and CDR2 YNNKEL (reference sequence). The CDR3 contains 14 residues. This CDR3 reads CASSQGRGIETQYF. The DNA of the CDR3 is TGTGCCAGCAGCCAAGGCCGAGGGATTGAGACCCAGTACTTC.

CDR3 sequence (DNA): TGTGCCAGTAGTACCGGACGGACAATGAACACTGAAGCTTTCTTT. The encoded protein is CASSTGRTMNTEAFF. V gene TRBV19 combines with J gene TRBJ1-1; D is possibly TRBD1 (5 bases). The germline CDR1 and CDR2 sequences are LNHDA and SQIVND (reference sequence). The CDR3 contains 15 residues. V gave up 4 bases and J gave up 0 bases, with 12 bases separating them.

The V gene is TRBV11-3, the J gene TRBJ2-2; TRBD2 might be the D (5 bases). Trimming shortened V by 5 bases and J by 4 bases, and 14 bases separated the two germline ends. Germline CDR1 and CDR2: SGHNT and YENEEA. The CDR3 consists of 15 residues. CDR3 loop: CASSQTGISTGELFF. CDR3 DNA: TGTGCCAGCAGCCAGACCGGGATAAGCACCGGGGAGCTGTTTTTT.

The chain joins TRBV21-1 to TRBJ1-1; the table's D call, TRBD1, has no DNA check behind it. TRBV21-1 is designated a pseudogene. The CDR3 length is 15 residues. The CDR3 DNA sequence: TGTGCCAACACTTCAAAGTCAGACATGAACACTGAAGCTTTCTTT. Residues: CANTSKSDMNTEAFF.

The chain is built from TRBV19 and TRBJ1-1, with D perhaps matching TRBD1 (5 bases). The V and J ends lost 7 bases and 5 bases respectively, with 14 bases between them. CDR1 and CDR2 from the germline V gene are LNHDA and SQIVND (reference sequence). The CDR3 is 13 residues long. The CDR3 here is CASKRDSSTEAFF. In DNA, the CDR3 is TGTGCCAGTAAACGGGACTCTAGTACTGAAGCTTTCTTT.

This clone appeared a few times. This chain uses TRBV4-1 with TRBJ1-1; TRBD1 matches 9 bases. The CDR3 has 19 residues. V dropped 2 bases and J dropped 4; count of bases not matched to a gene: 17. Germline CDR1 reads MGHRA; CDR2 reads YSYEKL. In nucleotides, the CDR3 is TGCGCCAGCAGCCAAACAATCCGGGACAGGGAGTTTCGTCGCACTGAAGCTTTCTTT. It specifies CASSQTIRDREFRRTEAFF.

This chain joins TRBV5-4 and TRBJ2-3; TRBD2 aligns across 9 bases. The germline V gene encodes CDR1 SGHNT and CDR2 YYREEE (reference sequence). The CDR3 length is 15 residues. After removal of 1 base from V and 2 bases from J, the junction contained 2 bases not matched to a gene. The CDR3 sequence: CASSLRTSDTDTQYF. CDR3 DNA: TGTGCCAGCAGCTTGCGGACTAGCGACACAGATACGCAGTATTTT.

V gene TRBV30 combines with J gene TRBJ2-3, with D possibly matching TRBD1 (6 bases). CDR1 and CDR2 from the germline V gene are GTSNPN and SVGIG (reference sequence). This CDR3 comprises 15 residues. Between the trimmed V and J ends, which lost 3 bases and 0 bases, there was a span of 13 bases. CDR3 region: CAWSGQTPSTDTQYF. The CDR3 nucleotides read TGTGCCTGGAGCGGACAGACACCTAGCACAGATACGCAGTATTTT.

V is TRBV5-6 and J is TRBJ2-3, with D perhaps matching TRBD2 (6 bases). The CDR3 extends over 15 amino acids. CDR1 and CDR2 from the germline V gene are SGHDT and YYEEEE. Trimming left V 4 bases short and J 5 bases short, with 17 bases between. In nucleotides, the CDR3 is TGTGCCAGCAGCCCGGGGCCTAGCGTTGAAGATACGCAGTATTTT. Translated, it gives CASSPGPSVEDTQYF.

There are a few counts of this clone. The V call is TRBV27, the J call TRBJ2-7; 13 bases agree with TRBD2. CDR3 length: 20 residues. Germline V gene lookup returns CDR1 MNHEY and CDR2 SMNVEV (reference sequence). V gave up 6 bases and J gave up 4 bases; unmatched junction bases: 21. CDR3 sequence reads: CASRPRQGNLRTSGSYEQYF. DNA of the CDR3: TGTGCCAGCAGGCCCCGACAGGGGAATTTGAGGACTAGCGGGAGTTACGAGCAGTACTTC.

The J gene is TRBJ2-3, the V gene TRBV7-8; no reliable D call. Germline loops: CDR1 SGHVS, CDR2 FQNEAQ. The V end lost 2 bases, the J end lost 0 bases, and 9 bases lay between the germline ends. This CDR3 contains 15 residues. The CDR3 DNA follows: TGTGCCAGCAGCTTATCCGGCGGCAGCACAGATACGCAGTATTTT. Residues: CASSLSGGSTDTQYF.

The chain joins TRBV28 to TRBJ1-5; unclear D gene. Trimming removed 7 bases from V and 4 bases from J, with 17 bases in between. CDR1 and CDR2 (germline): MDHEN, SYDVKM. The CDR3 loop spans 15 amino acids. This chain's CDR3 is CASTTSGVGNQPQHF. The CDR3 DNA is TGTGCCAGCACGACGTCCGGGGTTGGAAATCAGCCCCAGCATTTT.